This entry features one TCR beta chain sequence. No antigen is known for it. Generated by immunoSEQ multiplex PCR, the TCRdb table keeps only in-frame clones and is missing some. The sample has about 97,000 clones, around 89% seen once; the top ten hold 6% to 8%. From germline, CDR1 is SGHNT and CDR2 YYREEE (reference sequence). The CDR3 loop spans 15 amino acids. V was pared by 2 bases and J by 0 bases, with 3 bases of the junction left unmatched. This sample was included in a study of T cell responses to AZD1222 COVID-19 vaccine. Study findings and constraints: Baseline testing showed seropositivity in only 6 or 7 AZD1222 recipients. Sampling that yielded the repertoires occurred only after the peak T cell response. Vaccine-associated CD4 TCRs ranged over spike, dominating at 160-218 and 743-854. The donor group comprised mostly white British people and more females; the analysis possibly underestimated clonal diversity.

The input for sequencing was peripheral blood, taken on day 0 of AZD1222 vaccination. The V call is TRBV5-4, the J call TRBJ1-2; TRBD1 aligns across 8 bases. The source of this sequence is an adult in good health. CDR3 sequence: CASSFRDRTNYGYTF. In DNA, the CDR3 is TGTGCCAGCAGCTTCCGGGACAGGACTAACTATGGCTACACCTTC.